The sequence of this T cell receptor (beta chain) was determined in a study of T cells in Graves' hyperthyroidism and ophthalmopathy. Regions amplified from RNA transcripts were the TCR beta CDR3 regions. Initially, a first-round RT-PCR of the TCR CDR3 employed the HTBI primer set. TCRdb called the multiplex PCR reads again in MiXCR, with one record for every CDR3 protein. This table has hundreds of thousands of distinct CDR3 sequences, around 13% appearing once. Trimming left V 0 bases short and J 2 bases short, with 12 bases between. The germline V gene encodes CDR1 SGHKS and CDR2 YYEKEE (reference sequence). The CDR3 extends over 15 amino acids. In making diagnoses, clinical symptoms, serum thyroxine and TRAb, thyroid ultrasound and orbital computed tomography were all used.

The TCR was taken from a woman in her thirties with Graves' hyperthyroidism that later progressed to Graves' ophthalmopathy. The source material was blood. The chain carries TRBV5-5 and TRBJ2-7; D gene ambiguous. CDR3 bases: TGTGCCAGCAGCTTGGATCCACCGCCAGCCTACGAGCAGTACTTC. Translated: CASSLDPPPAYEQYF. Looking up the rest from reference TRBV5-5 and TRBJ2-7 gives the full variable domain: DAGVTQSPTHLIKTRGQQVTLRCSPISGHKSVSWYQQVLGQGPQFIFQYYEKEERGRGNFPDRFSARQFPNYSSELNVNALLLGDSALYLCASSLDPPPAYEQYFGPGTRLTVT.